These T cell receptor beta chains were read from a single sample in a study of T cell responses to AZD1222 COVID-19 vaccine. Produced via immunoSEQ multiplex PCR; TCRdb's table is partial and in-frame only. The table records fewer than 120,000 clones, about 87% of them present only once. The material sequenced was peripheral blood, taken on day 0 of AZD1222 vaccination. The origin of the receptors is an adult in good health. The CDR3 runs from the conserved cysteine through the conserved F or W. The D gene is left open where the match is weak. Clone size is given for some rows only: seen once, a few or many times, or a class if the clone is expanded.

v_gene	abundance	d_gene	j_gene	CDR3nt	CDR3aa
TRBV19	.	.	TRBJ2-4	TGTGCCAGTAGTATAGATTACAACATTCAGTACTTC	CASSIDYNIQYF
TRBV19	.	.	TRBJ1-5	TGTGCCAGTAGTGCATGGGGGGCGGGGAGCGGTGGCAATCAGCCCCAGCATTTT	CASSAWGAGSGGNQPQHF
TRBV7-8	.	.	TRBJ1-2	TGTGCCAGCAGCCCTCAGGATAACTATGGCTACACCTTC	CASSPQDNYGYTF
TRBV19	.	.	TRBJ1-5	TGTGCCAGTAGTGCATTTTGGACAGAGAGGATTTTGGGCAATCAGCCCCAGCATTTT	CASSAFWTERILGNQPQHF
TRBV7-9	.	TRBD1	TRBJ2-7	TGTGCCAGCAGATACCAGGGGGCCTTCGAGCAGTACTTC	CASRYQGAFEQYF
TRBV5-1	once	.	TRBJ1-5	TGCGCCAGCAGCTTGGAAGGGCACAATCAGCCCCAGCATTTT	CASSLEGHNQPQHF
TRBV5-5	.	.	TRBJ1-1	TGTGCCAGCAGCTTAGAAGGCAGCTGGACTGAAGCTTTCTTT	CASSLEGSWTEAFF
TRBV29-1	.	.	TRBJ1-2	TGCAGCGTTACGCGGGGCAACTATGGCTACACCTTC	CSVTRGNYGYTF
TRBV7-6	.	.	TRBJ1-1	TGTGCCAGCAGCTTAGGGTCGGGACGTGAGACTGAAGCTTTCTTT	CASSLGSGRETEAFF
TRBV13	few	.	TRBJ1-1	TGTGCCAGCAGCCTTAAAAGGAGAACTGAAGCTTTCTTT	CASSLKRRTEAFF
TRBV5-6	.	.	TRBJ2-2	TGTGCCAGCAGCCTCATGGTGACCGTGGGGAATCCCGGGGAGCTGTTTTTT	CASSLMVTVGNPGELFF
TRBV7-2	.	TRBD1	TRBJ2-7	TGTGCCAGCAGCTTGCGGACAGGGGAGACCTACGAGCAGTACTTC	CASSLRTGETYEQYF
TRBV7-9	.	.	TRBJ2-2	TGTGCCAGCAGCTTAGGCCGCAGCAACACCGGGGAGCTGTTTTTT	CASSLGRSNTGELFF
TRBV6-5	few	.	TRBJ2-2	TGTGCCAGCAGTTACTCGTTATGGGGGAACGGGGAGCTGTTTTTT	CASSYSLWGNGELFF
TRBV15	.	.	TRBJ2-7	TGTGCCACCAGCAATCCGGCCCGGACCTACGAGCAGTACTTC	CATSNPARTYEQYF
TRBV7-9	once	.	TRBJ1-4	TGTGCCAGCAGCCGAGACACCCGGGATGAAAAACTGTTTTTT	CASSRDTRDEKLFF
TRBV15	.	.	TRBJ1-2	TGTGCCACCAGCAGAGATAAGGGTAACTATGGCTACACCTTC	CATSRDKGNYGYTF
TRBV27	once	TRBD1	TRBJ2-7	TGTGCCAGCAGTGAACAGGGGGAGCAGTACTTC	CASSEQGEQYF
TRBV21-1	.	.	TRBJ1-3	TGTGCCAGCAGCAAAGGGGAACAGGGGGCTGGAAACACCATATATTTT	CASSKGEQGAGNTIYF
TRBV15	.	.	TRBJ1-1	TGTGCCACCAGGAGAATTGGGACGGACACTGAAGCTTTCTTT	CATRRIGTDTEAFF